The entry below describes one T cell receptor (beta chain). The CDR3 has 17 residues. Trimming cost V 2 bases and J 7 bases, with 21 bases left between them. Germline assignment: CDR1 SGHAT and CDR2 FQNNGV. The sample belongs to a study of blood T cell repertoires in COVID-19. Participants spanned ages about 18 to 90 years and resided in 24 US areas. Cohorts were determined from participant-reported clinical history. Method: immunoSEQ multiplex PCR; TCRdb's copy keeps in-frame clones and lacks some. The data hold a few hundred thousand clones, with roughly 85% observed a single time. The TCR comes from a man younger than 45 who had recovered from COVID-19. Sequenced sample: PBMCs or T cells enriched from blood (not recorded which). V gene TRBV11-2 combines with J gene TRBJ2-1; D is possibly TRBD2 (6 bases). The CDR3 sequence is CASSLRGYGAGRNEQFF. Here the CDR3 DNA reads TGTGCCAGCAGCTTACGAGGGTACGGGGCAGGGAGGAATGAGCAGTTCTTC.